A single sample is the source of the 10 T cell receptor beta chains below, sequenced in a study of T cell repertoires in cytomegalovirus infection. TCRdb redid the calling of the reads with MiXCR, one entry per CDR3 protein. The repertoire holds 450,000 to 650,000 distinct CDR3 sequences, with approximately 26% as singletons. Sequenced sample: PBMCs. These receptors were obtained from a human donor in good health (CMV status not recorded). Some clones in this sample may be carry-over from other donors' samples.

This clonotype showed up many times. The rearrangement uses TRBV7-9 and TRBJ2-3; D is perhaps TRBD2 (5 bases). The CDR3 consists of 15 residues. Germline values: CDR1 SEHNR, CDR2 FQNEAQ (reference sequence). V gave up 5 bases and J gave up 1 base, with 13 bases separating them. This CDR3 is CASSPAGRGTDTQYF. In DNA form, the CDR3 reads TGTGCCAGCAGCCCCGCGGGCAGAGGCACAGATACGCAGTATTTT.

The V gene is TRBV7-6, the J gene TRBJ2-7; 11 bases align to TRBD2. The CDR3 covers 15 residues. Germline assignment: CDR1 SGHVS and CDR2 FNYEAQ. The J segment lost 4 bases and the V segment lost 5 bases, leaving 7 bases of the junction unmatched. The CDR3 sequence: CASSPGTSGQYEQYF. Written as DNA, the CDR3 is TGTGCCAGCAGCCCCGGGACTAGCGGACAATACGAGCAGTACTTC.

Comment on this clonotype: It is likely a read error, because the conserved phenylalanine at the end of the CDR3 is missing. The chain employs TRBV19 and TRBJ2-1; 11 positions match TRBD2. Germline lookup yields CDR1 LNHDA and CDR2 SQIVND (reference sequence). CDR3 length: 16 residues. With V trimmed by 6 bases and J by 9 bases, 13 bases remained unmatched. CDR3 sequence (DNA): TGTGCCAGTAGCTTGCTAGCGGGAGGTCTCCATAGTGAGCAGTTCTAC. Protein: CASSLLAGGLHSEQFY.

The table lists this clonotype with a count of one. Given a much more abundant clone one base away, this may be a read error. J is TRBJ2-2 and V is TRBV12-3 or TRBV12-4, with a possible D match to TRBD1 (6 bases). V was clipped by 3 bases and J by 5 bases, with 10 bases between them. The CDR3 is made up of 14 amino acids. The CDR3 spells CASSFQGWTGELFF. The CDR3, as DNA: TGTGCCAGCAGTTTTCAGGGGTGGACCGGGGAGCTGTTTTTT.

The sample holds a few counts of this clonotype. CDR3 in DNA: TGTGCCAGCTCACCACCGGCAGGGATAGGGGAGACCCAGTACTTC. Translation: CASSPPAGIGETQYF. V and J are TRBV18 and TRBJ2-5; perhaps TRBD1 as D (5 bases). This CDR3 is 15 amino acids long. Germline V gives CDR1 KGHSH, CDR2 LQKENI. V lost 0 bases to trimming and J lost 5 bases, with 13 bases between them.

V is TRBV15 and J is TRBJ2-7; a weak D match, TRBD1 (6 bases). Germline V CDR1 and CDR2: LNHNV, YYDKDF (reference sequence). This CDR3 has 13 amino acids. V was shortened by 5 bases and J by 2 bases, with 10 bases between the two germline ends. CDR3 in DNA: TGTGCCACCAGCTCAGGGGCGGCCTACGAGCAGTACTTC. It codes for CATSSGAAYEQYF.

V is TRBV5-1 and J is TRBJ2-3; D possibly corresponds to TRBD2 (6 bases). Trimming left V 3 bases short and J 0 bases short, with 11 bases between. Germline CDR1 is SGHRS and CDR2 is YFSETQ. The CDR3 covers 15 residues. CDR3 DNA: TGCGCCAGCAGCTGGAGGGCGGAAAGCACAGATACGCAGTATTTT. Translating it yields CASSWRAESTDTQYF.

This clonotype was detected a few times. The chain has TRBV2 and TRBJ2-1; TRBD1 matches 11 bases. The CDR3 loop spans 15 amino acids. The V gene's germline CDR1 is SNHLY and CDR2 FYNNEI. Trimming removed 10 bases from V and 5 bases from J; junction bases left unmatched: 10. The DNA of the CDR3 is TGTGCCACTCACCTGGACAGGGGGCAAGACAATGAGCAGTTCTTC. Residues: CATHLDRGQDNEQFF.

CDR3 region: CASSPSGTHYNEQFF. The CDR3 DNA is TGTGCCAGTAGCCCCTCCGGGACACATTACAATGAGCAGTTCTTC. This sequence joins TRBV19 and TRBJ2-1; tentative D call: TRBD1 (6 bases). Trimming removed 6 bases at V and 4 bases at J, with 16 bases between. The CDR3 is made up of 15 amino acids. CDR1 is LNHDA, CDR2 SQIVND, per germline (reference sequence).

The chain employs TRBV19 and TRBJ2-1; D is undetermined. In germline, CDR1 is LNHDA, CDR2 SQIVND (reference sequence). V shed 1 base and J shed 10 bases, with 8 bases lying between them. The CDR3 is made up of 12 amino acids. This CDR3 reads CASSIGGREQFF. The CDR3 nucleotides read TGTGCCAGTAGTATAGGCGGAAGAGAGCAGTTCTTC.